One T cell receptor (beta chain) is described in this entry. Its antigen is as yet unknown. Expressed TCRB transcripts were sequenced because the entire RNA isolate underwent reverse transcription. Sequenced by immunoSEQ multiplex PCR; TCRdb stores in-frame clones only, minus some. This table holds a few hundred thousand clones, approximately 25% found once. This entry belongs to a study of beta chain features in type 1 diabetes. Study-level background: The study found patients and healthy donors alike in age, gender and cell yields. Sorted cells numbering 95 million to 110 million were examined across all samples.

By way of CD45RO/CCR7/CD25/CD127/CD95/CD27, the CD4+ regulatory, stem cell-like memory, central memory and naive cells were sorted. The study's findings and limits: All four CD4+ subsets of Type 1 diabetes patients contained TCRB CDR3s that were moderately but significantly shorter. The study found that naive, central memory and Treg TCRB repertoires appeared more similar in patients than in healthy donors.

Trimming removed 3 bases from V and 5 bases from J; junction bases left unmatched: 12. Looked up from germline, CDR1 is SGHTA and CDR2 is FQGNSA. The CDR3 contains 16 residues. The material sequenced was naive CD4+ T cells from blood. The chain carries TRBV7-2 and TRBJ2-7; 8 nucleotides align to TRBD2. This receptor was obtained from a woman between 25 and 40 years old with type 1 diabetes. The CDR3 DNA follows: TGTGCCAGCAGCTTTCAGTCGGGAGGGCTAGCGAACGAGCAGTACTTC. Translating it yields CASSFQSGGLANEQYF.